This T cell receptor (beta chain) was sequenced during a study of blood T cell repertoires in COVID-19. Study summary: Samples of COVID-19 (acute and convalescent) were obtained from the United States, Italy and Spain.

Authors' analysis steps: Nucleated cell counts were estimated from reference gene primer amplification. Assay used: immunoSEQ multiplex PCR; TCRdb lists only in-frame clones, some missing. V, J and clone size were drawn from that table, and D and trimming were deduced from the DNA. The top ten clones hold roughly 4.7% of a sample with 90,000 to 110,000 clones, roughly 75% of them seen once. This clone was counted only a few times. Trimming at V came to 5 bases and at J to 0 bases, leaving 9 bases not matched to a gene. Germline loops: CDR1 MNHEY, CDR2 SMNVEV (reference sequence). CDR3 length: 17 residues.

The chain combines TRBV27 with TRBJ2-7, with 11 bases lining up with TRBD2. Material: peripheral blood. The clonotype comes from a human donor in a cohort sampled during active or convalescent COVID-19. DNA of the CDR3: TGTGCCAGCAGTCCGGGACTAGCGGCTTCCTCCTCCTACGAGCAGTACTTC. Translated: CASSPGLAASSSYEQYF.